This T cell receptor beta chain was identified during a study of T cells in Graves' hyperthyroidism and ophthalmopathy. Study details: Peripheral blood was collected at initial diagnosis, before any treatment. Study observations and caveats: Appearing also in blood were most of the thyroid clonotypes expanded above 0.001.

Researchers took RNA transcripts and amplified the TCR beta CDR3 regions from them. The HTBI primer set was used in a first-round RT-PCR of the TCR CDR3. From the multiplex PCR reads, TCRdb called clonotypes with MiXCR, one entry per CDR3 protein. Altogether hundreds of thousands of distinct CDR3 sequences are present, less than 15% being singletons, with the ten largest covering 10%. Any patient presenting with uncontrolled infection, other autoimmune disease, pregnancy or lactation was left out. To note about this clonotype: No antigen is known for it.

The clonotype was recovered from a woman aged 18-29 years with Graves' hyperthyroidism. What was sequenced was blood.

The CDR3 region is CASSFAHGDPSGPHYEQYF. In nucleotides, the CDR3 is TGTGCCAGCAGCTTCGCCCATGGCGACCCAAGCGGTCCTCACTACGAGCAGTACTTC. This sequence joins TRBV13 and TRBJ2-7; possible D gene TRBD2, 5 bases. Germline V lookup: CDR1 PRHDT, CDR2 FYEKMQ (reference sequence). This CDR3 has 19 residues. V was shortened by 3 bases and J by 3 bases, with 27 bases between the two germline ends.